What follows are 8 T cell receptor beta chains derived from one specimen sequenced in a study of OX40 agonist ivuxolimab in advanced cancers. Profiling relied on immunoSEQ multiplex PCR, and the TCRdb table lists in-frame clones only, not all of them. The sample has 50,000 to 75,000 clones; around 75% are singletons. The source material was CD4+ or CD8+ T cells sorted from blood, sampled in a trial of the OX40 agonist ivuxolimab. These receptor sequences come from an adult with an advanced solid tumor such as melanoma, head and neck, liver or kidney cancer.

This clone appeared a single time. The CDR3 spells CASSSVGQANTGELFF. The CDR3 DNA follows: TGTGCCAGCAGCTCGGTGGGACAAGCGAACACCGGGGAGCTGTTTTTT. The chain uses TRBV11-2 and TRBJ2-2; D perhaps matches TRBD1 (6 bases). Per the germline V gene, CDR1 is SGHAT and CDR2 is FQNNGV. V lost 4 bases and J lost 0, with 12 bases in between. The CDR3 runs to 16 residues.

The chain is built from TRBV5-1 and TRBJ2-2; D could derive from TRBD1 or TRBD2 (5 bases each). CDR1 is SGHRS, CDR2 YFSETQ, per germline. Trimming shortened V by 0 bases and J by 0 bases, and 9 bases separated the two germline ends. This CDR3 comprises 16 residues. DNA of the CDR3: TGCGCCAGCAGCTTGGCCGGGGCAACGAACACCGGGGAGCTGTTTTTT. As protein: CASSLAGATNTGELFF.

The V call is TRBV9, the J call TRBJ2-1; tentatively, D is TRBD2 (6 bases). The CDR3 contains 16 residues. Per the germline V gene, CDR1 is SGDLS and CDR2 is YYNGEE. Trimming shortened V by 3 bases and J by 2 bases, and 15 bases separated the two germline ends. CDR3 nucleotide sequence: TGTGCCAGCAGCGCGACCGTCACGGGGGCCTACAATGAGCAGTTCTTC. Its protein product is CASSATVTGAYNEQFF.

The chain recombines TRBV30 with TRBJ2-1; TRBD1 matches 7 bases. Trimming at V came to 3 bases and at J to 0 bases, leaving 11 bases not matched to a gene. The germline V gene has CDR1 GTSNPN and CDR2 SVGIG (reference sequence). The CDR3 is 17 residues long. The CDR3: CAWRPHGQAPSYNEQFF. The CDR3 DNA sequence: TGTGCCTGGAGGCCACACGGACAGGCGCCCTCCTACAATGAGCAGTTCTTC.

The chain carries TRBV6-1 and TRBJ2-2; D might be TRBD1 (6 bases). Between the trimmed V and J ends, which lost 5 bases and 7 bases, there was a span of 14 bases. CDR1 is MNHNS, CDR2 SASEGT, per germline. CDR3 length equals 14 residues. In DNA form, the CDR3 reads TGTGCCAGCAGTCATACAGGGTTCAGCGGGGAGCTGTTTTTT. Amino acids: CASSHTGFSGELFF.

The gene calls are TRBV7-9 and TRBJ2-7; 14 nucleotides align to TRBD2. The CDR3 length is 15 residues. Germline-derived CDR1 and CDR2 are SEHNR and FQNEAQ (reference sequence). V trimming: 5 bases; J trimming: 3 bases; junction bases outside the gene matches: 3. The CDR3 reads CASSPGLAGVYEQYF. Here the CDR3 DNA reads TGTGCCAGCAGCCCGGGACTAGCGGGAGTCTACGAGCAGTACTTC.

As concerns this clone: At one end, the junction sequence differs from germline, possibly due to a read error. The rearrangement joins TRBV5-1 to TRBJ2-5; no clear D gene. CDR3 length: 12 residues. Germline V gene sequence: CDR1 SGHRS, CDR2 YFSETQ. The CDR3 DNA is TGCGCCAGCAGCCTGATTTATAGATCCGAGCACTTC. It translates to CASSLIYRSEHF.

CDR3 coding DNA: TGTGCCAGCAGCTTCGCGGGCGGGAGTCCCTACGAGCAGTACTTC. This encodes CASSFAGGSPYEQYF. The V call is TRBV11-3, the J call TRBJ2-7; 7 bases are shared with TRBD2. V shed 3 bases, J shed 2 bases, and the junction held 7 bases outside the gene matches. The CDR3 totals 15 residues. The germline gives CDR1 SGHNT, CDR2 YENEEA.